This T cell receptor beta chain was found in a study of blood T cell repertoires in COVID-19. On the study more broadly: Samples taken during acute and convalescent COVID-19 were collected in the United States, Italy and Spain. T cells, B-cell-depleted T cells, or PBMCs provided the cDNA or gDNA that served as material.

The CDR3 runs 13 residues. CDR1 SGDLS and CDR2 YYNGEE come from the germline V gene. V was cut by 0 bases and J by 11 bases, with 14 bases left in between. In the source study's methods: The assay estimated nucleated cells by amplifying reference gene primers. Method: immunoSEQ multiplex PCR; TCRdb's copy keeps in-frame clones and lacks some. The V and J calls and clone size are taken from that table; D and trimming were inferred from the DNA. The profile shows a few hundred thousand clones, approximately 90% of them singletons. The clonotype originates from a middle-aged man with COVID-19, enrolled during active disease. The chain employs TRBV9 and TRBJ1-1; the D gene is possibly TRBD1 (6 bases). Sequencing was carried out using peripheral blood. CDR3: CASSVGQGPVAFF. The CDR3 nucleotides are TGTGCCAGCAGCGTAGGTCAGGGGCCGGTCGCTTTCTTT.